The present TCR beta chain was sequenced within a study of CD8 T cells in ankylosing spondylitis. TCRdb re-called the 5' RACE reads with MiXCR, one entry per CDR3 protein. The top ten clones hold 15% to 20% of a sample with fewer than 400,000 distinct CDR3 sequences, approximately 20% of them seen once. The germline gives CDR1 SGHRS, CDR2 YFSETQ. CDR3 length equals 16 residues. The V and J ends lost 1 base and 6 bases, in that order; junction bases with no gene match: 6. Study conclusions and caveats: Apparently characteristic of ankylosing spondylitis blood was a TCR beta motif (roughly eight highly homologous variants).

On this clonotype: Its antigen is undetermined.

What was sequenced was blood, either unsorted or a sorted T cell fraction (not recorded which). The J gene is TRBJ2-3, the V gene TRBV5-1, with 12 bases aligning to TRBD2. This TCR was sampled from a male donor with ankylosing spondylitis. The CDR3 spells CASSLRLAGARDTQYF. The CDR3 nucleotides read TGCGCCAGCAGCTTGAGACTAGCGGGGGCCCGGGATACGCAGTATTTT.